This TCR beta chain comes out of a study of T cells in tuberculosis. Each donor contributed 90,000 to 100,000 T cells on average, unsorted. CDR1 is SGHNT, CDR2 YYREEE, per germline (reference sequence). Trimming left V 4 bases short and J 6 bases short, with 21 bases between. The CDR3 consists of 16 residues. Using immunoSEQ multiplex PCR, the repertoire was profiled, and TCRdb retains in-frame clones only, with some absent. Of 30,000 to 45,000 clones listed, about 93% were seen once; the top ten hold roughly 6.4%. The TCR was taken from a donor between 10 and 35 years old with latent tuberculosis or without tuberculosis infection. The V gene is TRBV5-4, the J gene TRBJ2-3, with D possibly being TRBD2 (6 bases). Sequenced sample: PBMCs. Written as DNA, the CDR3 is TGTGCCAGCAGCCCCCGCTATGGAGCGGGTCTCGATACGCAGTATTTT. This sequence encodes CASSPRYGAGLDTQYF.